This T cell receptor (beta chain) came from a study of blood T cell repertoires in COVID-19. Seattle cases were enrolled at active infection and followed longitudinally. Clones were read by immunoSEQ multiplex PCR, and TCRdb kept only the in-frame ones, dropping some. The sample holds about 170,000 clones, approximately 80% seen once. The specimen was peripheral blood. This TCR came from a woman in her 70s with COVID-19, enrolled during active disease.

CDR3 region: CASSSRVLMNTEAFF. CDR3 in DNA: TGTGCCAGCAGCTCCCGGGTGCTAATGAACACTGAAGCTTTCTTT. This chain links TRBV7-8 with TRBJ1-1, with unresolved D. Germline CDR1 reads SGHVS; CDR2 reads FQNEAQ. This CDR3 has 15 residues. V shed 4 bases and J shed 0 bases, with 12 bases lying between them.